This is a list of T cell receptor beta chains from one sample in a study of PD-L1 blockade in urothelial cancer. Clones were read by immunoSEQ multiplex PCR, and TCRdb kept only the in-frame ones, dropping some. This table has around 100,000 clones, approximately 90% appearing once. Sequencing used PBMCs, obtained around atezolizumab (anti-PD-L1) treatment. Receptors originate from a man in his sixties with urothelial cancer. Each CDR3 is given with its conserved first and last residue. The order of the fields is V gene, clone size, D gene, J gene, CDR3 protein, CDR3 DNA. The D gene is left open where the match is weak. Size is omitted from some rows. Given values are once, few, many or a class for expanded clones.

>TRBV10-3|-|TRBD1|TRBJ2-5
CAISESGGSEETQYF
TGTGCCATCAGTGAGTCAGGGGGCTCCGAAGAGACCCAGTACTTC
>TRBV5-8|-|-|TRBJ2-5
CASSLSGGPPQETQYF
TGTGCCAGCAGCTTGTCCGGGGGGCCCCCTCAAGAGACCCAGTACTTC
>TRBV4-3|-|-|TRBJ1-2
CASSQEGNRVYGYTF
TGCGCCAGCAGCCAAGAGGGTAACAGAGTCTATGGCTACACCTTC
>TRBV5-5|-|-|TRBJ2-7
CASSLVGASYEQYF
TGTGCCAGCAGCTTGGTAGGGGCTTCCTACGAGCAGTACTTC
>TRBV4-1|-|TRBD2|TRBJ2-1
CASGLAGIQSSYNEQFF
TGCGCCAGCGGTCTAGCGGGGATTCAGAGCTCCTACAATGAGCAGTTCTTC
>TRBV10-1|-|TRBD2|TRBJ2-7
CASSEGLADAYEQYF
TGCGCCAGCAGTGAGGGACTAGCGGATGCCTACGAGCAGTACTTC
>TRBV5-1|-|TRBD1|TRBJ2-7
CASSSGTGAYEQYF
TGCGCCAGCAGTTCCGGGACAGGGGCCTACGAGCAGTACTTC
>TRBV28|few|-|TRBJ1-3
CASNQGTSGNTIYF
TGTGCCAGCAACCAGGGGACCTCTGGAAACACCATATATTTT
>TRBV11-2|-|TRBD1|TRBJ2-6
CASSLKPGQGARGANVLTF
TGTGCCAGCAGCTTAAAACCGGGACAGGGGGCGCGGGGGGCCAACGTCCTGACTTTC
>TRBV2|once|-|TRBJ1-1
CASSVGENTEAFF
TGTGCCAGCAGTGTTGGAGAGAACACTGAAGCTTTCTTT
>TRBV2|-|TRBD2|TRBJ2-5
CASSDGLAGGQETQYF
TGTGCCAGCAGTGATGGACTAGCGGGAGGACAAGAGACCCAGTACTTC
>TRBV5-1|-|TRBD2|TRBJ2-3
CASRSGLAGGRLTDTQYF
TGCGCCAGCAGATCGGGACTAGCGGGGGGTCGACTCACAGATACGCAGTATTTT
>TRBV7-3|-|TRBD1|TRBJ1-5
CASSETGDLYQPQHF
TGTGCCAGCAGCGAAACAGGGGACCTGTATCAGCCCCAGCATTTT
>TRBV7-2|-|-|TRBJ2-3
CASSRMMTSTDTQYF
TGTGCCAGCAGCCGTATGATGACTAGCACAGATACGCAGTATTTT
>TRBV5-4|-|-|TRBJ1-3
CASSLSGAGNTIYF
TGTGCCAGCAGCTTGTCAGGGGCTGGAAACACCATATATTTT
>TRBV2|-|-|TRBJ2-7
CASSEALLRGAYEQYF
TGTGCCAGCAGTGAAGCGCTTCTCCGCGGGGCCTACGAGCAGTACTTC
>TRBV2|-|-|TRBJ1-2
CASSGTGDYGYTF
TGTGCCAGCAGCGGAACAGGCGACTATGGCTACACCTTC
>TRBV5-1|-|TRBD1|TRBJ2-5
CASSPDRAEETQYF
TGCGCCAGCAGCCCGGACAGGGCGGAAGAGACCCAGTACTTC
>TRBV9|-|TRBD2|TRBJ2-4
CASSASGGAKNIQYF
TGTGCCAGCAGCGCCTCCGGGGGGGCCAAAAACATTCAGTACTTC
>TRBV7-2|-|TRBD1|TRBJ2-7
CASSQQGAREQYF
TGTGCCAGCAGCCAACAGGGGGCTCGGGAGCAGTACTTC
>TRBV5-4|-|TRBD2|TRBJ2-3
CASSLAAGDADTQYF
TGTGCCAGCAGCTTGGCAGCGGGGGATGCAGATACGCAGTATTTT
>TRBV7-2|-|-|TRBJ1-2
CASSLAPKLYGYTF
TGTGCCAGCAGCTTAGCGCCAAAACTCTATGGCTACACCTTC
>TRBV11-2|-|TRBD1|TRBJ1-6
CASSLGDRNSPLHF
TGTGCCAGCAGCTTAGGGGACAGAAATTCACCCCTCCACTTT
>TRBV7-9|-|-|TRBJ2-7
CASSSLRGGTYEQYF
TGTGCCAGCAGCTCGCTTAGGGGGGGGACCTACGAGCAGTACTTC
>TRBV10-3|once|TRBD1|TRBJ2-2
CAISFSDQGDTGELFF
TGTGCCATCAGTTTTAGCGACCAGGGGGACACCGGGGAGCTGTTTTTT
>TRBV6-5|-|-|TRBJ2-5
CATRRRGGQETQYF
TGTGCCACCCGGAGGCGGGGTGGGCAAGAGACCCAGTACTTC
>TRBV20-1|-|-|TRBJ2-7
CSAVSGYEQYF
TGCAGTGCTGTTAGCGGCTACGAGCAGTACTTC
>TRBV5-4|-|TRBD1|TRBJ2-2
CASSLQGRKTGELFF
TGTGCCAGCAGTTTACAGGGGCGAAAGACCGGGGAGCTGTTTTTT
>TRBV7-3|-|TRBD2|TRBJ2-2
CASSFPAGKNTGELFF
TGTGCCAGCAGCTTCCCAGCGGGGAAAAACACCGGGGAGCTGTTTTTT
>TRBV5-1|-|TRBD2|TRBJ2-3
CASSPRTSGRMDTQYF
TGCGCCAGCAGCCCCCGGACTAGCGGGAGAATGGATACGCAGTATTTT
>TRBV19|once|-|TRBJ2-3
CASSEAGTISTDTQYF
TGTGCCAGTAGTGAGGCCGGGACAATCAGCACAGATACGCAGTATTTT
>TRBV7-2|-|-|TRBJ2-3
CASSLGASWSTDTQYF
TGTGCCAGCAGCTTAGGGGCATCGTGGAGCACAGATACGCAGTATTTT
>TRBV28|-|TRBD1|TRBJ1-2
CASSAGTGVSGGYTF
TGTGCCAGCAGTGCCGGGACAGGGGTATCGGGAGGCTACACCTTC
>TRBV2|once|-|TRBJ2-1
CASSPSAGYYNEQFF
TGTGCCAGCAGTCCCTCGGCGGGGTACTACAATGAGCAGTTCTTC
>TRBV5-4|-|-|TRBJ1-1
CASSAWGLPEAFF
TGTGCCAGCAGCGCCTGGGGGCTGCCTGAAGCTTTCTTT